Below, 8 T cell receptor beta chains from the same sample are listed, as sequenced in a study of shared clonotypes between healthy human individuals. The protocol was immunoSEQ multiplex PCR, while the TCRdb copy is restricted to in-frame clones and leaves out a portion. In the table there are some 2.1 million clones, just under 95% of which are singletons. Terminally differentiated effector memory CD45RA+ cells were excluded from the naive CD8 cells, which were CD45RO-negative and positively selected for CCR7. Sequencing was carried out using naive CD8+ T cells from PBMCs. The receptors stem from a young man in good health. Some clones in this sample may be carry-over from other donors' samples.

The chain uses TRBV7-2 and TRBJ2-7; 10 bases are a match to TRBD2. V lost 6 bases to trimming and J lost 4 bases; unmatched junction nucleotides: 9. Per the germline V gene, CDR1 is SGHTA and CDR2 is FQGNSA. This CDR3 has 15 amino acids. CDR3 loop: CASRPIAGGGYEQYF. CDR3 bases: TGTGCCAGCAGACCGATAGCGGGAGGAGGGTACGAGCAGTACTTC. The variable domain in full, with the rest retrieved from reference TRBV7-2 and TRBJ2-7, is GAGVSQSPSNKVTEKGKDVELRCDPISGHTALYWYRQSLGQGLEFLIYFQGNSAPDKSGLPSDRFSAERTGGSVSTLTIQRTQQEDSAVYLCASRPIAGGGYEQYFGPGTRLTVT.

The chain joins TRBV13 to TRBJ2-5; possibly TRBD2 for D (6 bases). The V end lost 3 bases, the J end lost 3 bases, and 17 bases lay between the germline ends. The germline V gene encodes CDR1 PRHDT and CDR2 FYEKMQ (reference sequence). This CDR3 spans 16 amino acids. The CDR3 nucleotides are TGTGCCAGCAGCTTGTCCGGGGGAAATCTAGAAGAGACCCAGTACTTC. Protein product: CASSLSGGNLEETQYF. Combining the CDR3 with reference TRBV13 and TRBJ2-5 gives the whole variable domain AAGVIQSPRHLIKEKRETATLKCYPIPRHDTVYWYQQGPGQDPQFLISFYEKMQSDKGSIPDRFSAQQFSDYHSELNMSSLELGDSALYFCASSLSGGNLEETQYFGPGTRLLVL.

This sequence joins TRBV5-1 and TRBJ2-1; TRBD1 aligns across 9 bases. Unmatched junction bases numbered 12, after V lost 5 bases and J lost 6 bases. The germline V gene encodes CDR1 SGHRS and CDR2 YFSETQ. This CDR3 comprises 16 residues. Written as DNA, the CDR3 is TGCGCCAGCAGTTCGGCCGGGACAGGGAATGGCAATGAGCAGTTCTTC. This gives the protein CASSSAGTGNGNEQFF.

J is TRBJ2-3 and V is TRBV11-2; TRBD1 is a possible D gene (6 bases). The CDR3 spans 15 residues. CDR1 SGHAT and CDR2 FQNNGV come from the germline V gene. The V end was cut by 5 bases, the J end by 6 bases, with 18 bases between. As DNA, the CDR3 is TGTGCCAGCAGCCCTGGGACATCACGGACGGATACGCAGTATTTT. It is translated as CASSPGTSRTDTQYF.

Concerning this clone: At one end the junction does not follow the germline gene, possibly because of a read error. V and J are TRBV6-1 and TRBJ2-7; D tentatively fits TRBD1 or TRBD2 (6 bases each). The CDR3 contains 13 residues. The germline V gene encodes CDR1 MNHNS and CDR2 SASEGT. In DNA, the CDR3 is TGTGCCAGCAGCGAAGGGGGGATATACGAGCAGTACTTC. It codes for CASSEGGIYEQYF.

The chain is built from TRBV28 and TRBJ2-2; possible D gene TRBD2, 5 bases. With 1 base removed from V and 6 bases from J, the gap between germline ends came to 9 bases. The CDR3 covers 14 residues. Germline CDR1 is MDHEN and CDR2 is SYDVKM. The CDR3 bases are TGTGCCAGCAGTTTATTCCAAGCGGCCGGGGAGCTGTTTTTT. Protein: CASSLFQAAGELFF.

For this clone: The identical CDR3 is also encoded by other nucleotide sequences in the sample. The CDR3 DNA is TGTGCCAGCTCCCCCGGGAGCTACGAGCAGTACTTC. Translated, it gives CASSPGSYEQYF. The V call is TRBV27, the J call TRBJ2-7; D is possibly TRBD2 (6 bases). The CDR3 covers 12 residues. The V and J ends lost 8 bases and 3 bases respectively, with 11 bases between them. Germline CDR1 MNHEY, CDR2 SMNVEV (reference sequence).

This clone was detected once. The rearrangement links TRBV7-8 to TRBJ2-7; 7 bases are a match to TRBD2. This CDR3 region has 15 residues. Germline lookup yields CDR1 SGHVS and CDR2 FQNEAQ. V gave up 5 bases and J gave up 0 bases; unmatched junction bases: 7. DNA of the CDR3: TGTGCCAGCAGCCCCCAGACTAGCTTCTCCTACGAGCAGTACTTC. This encodes CASSPQTSFSYEQYF.